The T cell receptor beta chain under discussion was sequenced for a study of human T cells and chemical hapten exposure. Time point: pre-sensitization, week 0. Treatment given: therapeutic diphenylcyclopropenone sensitization with weekly scalp DPC. Before extraction, the whole blood was not fractionated, and total RNA was taken from it. Phlebotomy was performed prior to application of every patch test. In its sample, this clonotype was seen a few times. MiXCR, run by TCRdb on the RACE reads, gives a single entry per CDR3 protein. The sample holds over 50,000 distinct CDR3 sequences; 8.5% to 10% are singletons and the top ten take roughly 9%. This CDR3 is 16 amino acids long. The V end was cut by 4 bases, the J end by 4 bases, with 17 bases between.

This TCR derives from a woman aged 25 to 39 with alopecia areata. Some clones in this sample may be carry-over from other donors' samples. This chain links TRBV23-1 with TRBJ2-4, with D perhaps TRBD2 (6 bases). TRBV23-1 is placed among ORFs of uncertain function. The source material was whole blood, sampled in connection with sensitization to the hapten diphenylcyclopropenone (DPC). CDR3 residues: CASSPPEGSIKNIQYF. DNA for the CDR3: TGCGCCAGCAGTCCACCGGAGGGCTCTATTAAAAACATTCAGTACTTC.